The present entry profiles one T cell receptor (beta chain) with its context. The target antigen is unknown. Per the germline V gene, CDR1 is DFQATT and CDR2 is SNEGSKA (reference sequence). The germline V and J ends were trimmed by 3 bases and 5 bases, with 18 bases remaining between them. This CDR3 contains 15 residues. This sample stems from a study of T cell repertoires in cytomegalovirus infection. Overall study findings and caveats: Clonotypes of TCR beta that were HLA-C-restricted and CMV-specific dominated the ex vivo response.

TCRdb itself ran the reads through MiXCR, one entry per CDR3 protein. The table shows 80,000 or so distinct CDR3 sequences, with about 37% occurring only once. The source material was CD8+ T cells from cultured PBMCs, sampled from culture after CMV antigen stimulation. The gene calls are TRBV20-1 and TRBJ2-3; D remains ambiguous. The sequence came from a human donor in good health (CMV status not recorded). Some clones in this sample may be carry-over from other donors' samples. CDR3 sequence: CSASRPPRLVDTQYF. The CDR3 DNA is TGCAGTGCTAGTCGCCCCCCCCGGCTTGTAGATACGCAGTATTTT.